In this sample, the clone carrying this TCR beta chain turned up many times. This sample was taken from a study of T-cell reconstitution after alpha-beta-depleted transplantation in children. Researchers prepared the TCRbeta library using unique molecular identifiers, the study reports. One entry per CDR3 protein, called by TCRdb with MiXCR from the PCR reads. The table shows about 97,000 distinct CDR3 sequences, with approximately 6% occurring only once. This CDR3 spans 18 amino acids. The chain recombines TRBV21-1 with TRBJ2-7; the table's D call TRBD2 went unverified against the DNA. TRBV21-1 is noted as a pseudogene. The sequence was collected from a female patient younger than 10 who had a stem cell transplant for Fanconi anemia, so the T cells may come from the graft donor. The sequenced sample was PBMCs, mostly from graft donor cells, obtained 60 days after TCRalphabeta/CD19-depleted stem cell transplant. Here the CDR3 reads CASSKVVKREDHSYEQYF. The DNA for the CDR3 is TGTGCCAGCAGCAAAGTGGTAAAGCGGGAGGACCATTCCTACGAGCAGTACTTC.